The source of this T cell receptor (beta chain) is a study of blood T cell repertoires in COVID-19. The overall study: Collection of acute and convalescent COVID-19 samples took place in the United States, Italy and Spain.

Participants were placed into cohorts based on the clinical history they reported. The CDR3 loop spans 14 amino acids. V gave up 3 bases and J gave up 0 bases, with 8 bases separating them. Germline V gives CDR1 SGDLS, CDR2 YYNGEE. Sequencing was performed with immunoSEQ multiplex PCR; in TCRdb, only in-frame clones are kept and a portion is missing. This sample has about 170,000 clones; 75% to 90% occur once, and the top ten carry 0.77%. The chain couples TRBV9 to TRBJ2-3; D unclear. Sequenced input: PBMCs or T cells enriched from blood (not recorded which). This sequence originates from a young woman who had recovered from COVID-19. CDR3 protein: CASSATTSTDTQYF. The CDR3 DNA sequence: TGTGCCAGCAGCGCAACGACAAGCACAGATACGCAGTATTTT.